One and the same sample provided the 24 T cell receptor beta chains below, sequenced in a study of T cells after yellow fever vaccination. TCRdb re-derived calls from the 5' RACE reads in MiXCR, one entry per CDR3 protein. The table has approximately 350,000 distinct CDR3 sequences, roughly 12% seen once. The sample here was PBMCs, taken on the day of the first yellow fever vaccination. Every receptor here comes from a man younger than 35 who received the YFV17D yellow fever vaccine.

This clonotype was counted a few times. This rearrangement joins TRBV12-3 or TRBV12-4 to TRBJ1-2; D is possibly TRBD1 (5 bases). Trimming cost V 5 bases and J 4 bases, with 14 bases left between them. The CDR3 loop spans 14 amino acids. The chain's CDR3 is CASSLLDGAYGYTF. The CDR3 DNA is TGTGCCAGCAGTCTACTAGACGGGGCCTATGGCTACACCTTC.

This clonotype was seen many times. V usage is TRBV5-1 and J usage is TRBJ2-2, with D hard to call. V dropped 1 base and J dropped 6 bases, with 1 base sitting between them. The CDR3 is 11 residues long. CDR1 is SGHRS, CDR2 YFSETQ, per germline. Here the CDR3 reads CASSLPGELFF. The CDR3 DNA follows: TGCGCCAGCAGCTTGCCCGGGGAGCTGTTTTTT.

The chain has TRBV6-6 and TRBJ1-2; unclear D gene. With 6 bases removed from V and 2 bases from J, the gap between germline ends came to 10 bases. Per germline, CDR1 MNHNY and CDR2 SVGAGI (reference sequence). The length of the CDR3 is 13 residues. Written as DNA, the CDR3 is TGTGCCAGCAGACCCGACATGAACTATGGCTACACCTTC. Translation gives CASRPDMNYGYTF.

The V gene is TRBV9, the J gene TRBJ2-7; no clear D. The germline V gene encodes CDR1 SGDLS and CDR2 YYNGEE. The CDR3 spans 14 residues. V lost 2 bases to trimming and J lost 0 bases, with 9 bases between them. CDR3: CASSVAVASYEQYF. For the CDR3, the DNA is TGTGCCAGCAGCGTTGCGGTAGCCTCCTACGAGCAGTACTTC. The full variable domain, rest sourced from reference TRBV9 and TRBJ2-7, is DSGVTQTPKHLITATGQRVTLRCSPRSGDLSVYWYQQSLDQGLQFLIQYYNGEERAKGNILERFSAQQFPDLHSELNLSSLELGDSALYFCASSVAVASYEQYFGPGTRLTVT.

This clonotype was seen ten or more times. Here the CDR3 DNA reads TGTGCCATCAGCCCGACAGGGGCAGTAAATCAGCCCCAGCATTTT. The encoded protein is CAISPTGAVNQPQHF. The chain links TRBV10-3 to TRBJ1-5; 8 nucleotides match TRBD1. V shed 6 bases and J 4 bases; nucleotides not matched to a gene: 8. This CDR3 contains 15 residues. Germline lookup yields CDR1 ENHRY and CDR2 SYGVKD.

The table lists this clonotype with a few counts. The chain combines TRBV6-1 with TRBJ1-1; D remains ambiguous. Germline V gives CDR1 MNHNS, CDR2 SASEGT. The CDR3 is 14 amino acids. With 8 bases removed from V and 1 base from J, the gap between germline ends came to 14 bases. In nucleotides, the CDR3 is TGTGCCAGCCTCGGTTTAGGACCGAACACTGAAGCTTTCTTT. Translating it yields CASLGLGPNTEAFF.

This clonotype was counted between two and nine times. This chain joins TRBV7-9 and TRBJ2-3; TRBD2 matches at 9 bases. This CDR3 has 17 amino acids. Germline V CDR1 and CDR2: SEHNR, FQNEAQ (reference sequence). After removal of 1 base from V and 2 bases from J, the junction contained 7 bases not matched to a gene. The CDR3 nucleotides read TGTGCCAGCAGCTTAGGCGGGGGGGGTCTAGCCACAGATACGCAGTATTTT. Protein product: CASSLGGGGLATDTQYF.

The V gene is TRBV6-2 or TRBV6-3, the J gene TRBJ1-6, with a possible D match to TRBD1 (5 bases). The germline V gene encodes CDR1 MNHEY and CDR2 SVGEGT. Deletions cut 10 bases from V and 11 bases from J, with 21 bases between. This CDR3 is built from 14 residues. The CDR3 DNA sequence: TGTGCCACCCGGGACCCCTACGTCGTAACACCCCTCCACTTT. Translation: CATRDPYVVTPLHF.

The chain carries TRBV4-3 and TRBJ2-2; 8 bases are a match to TRBD1. V trimming: 2 bases; J trimming: 7 bases; junction bases outside the gene matches: 3. The CDR3 loop spans 14 amino acids. From germline, CDR1 is LGHNA and CDR2 YSLEER. The chain's CDR3 is CASSQRQGIGELFF. CDR3 DNA: TGCGCCAGCAGCCAACGACAGGGGATCGGGGAGCTGTTTTTT.

CDR3 region: CASSLAAGGAGLGYGYTF. CDR3 in DNA: TGTGCCAGCAGCTTAGCGGCGGGGGGCGCGGGGCTGGGCTATGGCTACACCTTC. V and J are TRBV7-8 and TRBJ1-2, with D possibly being TRBD1 (6 bases). CDR1 and CDR2 from the germline V gene are SGHVS and FQNEAQ. The V gene lost 0 bases and the J gene lost 4 bases, with 21 bases spanning the gap. The CDR3 runs 18 residues. Using reference TRBV7-8 and TRBJ1-2 for the parts outside the CDR3, the full variable domain is GAGVSQSPRYKVAKRGQDVALRCDPISGHVSLFWYQQALGQGPEFLTYFQNEAQLDKSGLPSDRFFAERPEGSVSTLKIQRTQQEDSAVYLCASSLAAGGAGLGYGYTFGSGTRLTVV.

This chain uses TRBV7-3 with TRBJ2-5, with D possibly TRBD1 on 5 matching bases. V lost 5 bases and J 5 bases, leaving 12 bases between the germline ends. CDR1 and CDR2 from the germline V gene are SGHTA and FQGTGA. The CDR3 has 13 residues. The CDR3 protein is CASSAEPGETQYF. For the CDR3, the DNA is TGTGCCAGCAGCGCCGAACCAGGGGAGACCCAGTACTTC.

The chain joins TRBV5-1 to TRBJ2-3; 8 bases match TRBD1. Germline V CDR1 and CDR2: SGHRS, YFSETQ. There are 17 residues in the CDR3. J gave up 0 bases and V 5 bases, and 11 bases lay outside the gene matches. The CDR3 DNA is TGCGCCAGCAGGTGGACAGGGTGGGCGACTAGCACAGATACGCAGTATTTT. This encodes CASRWTGWATSTDTQYF.

This clonotype was seen a handful of times. The chain recombines TRBV4-2 with TRBJ2-1; 10 positions agree with TRBD2. CDR3 length: 16 residues. Germline lookup yields CDR1 LGHNA and CDR2 YNFKEQ. J lost 4 bases, V lost 2 bases, and 5 bases had no gene match. DNA for the CDR3: TGTGCCAGCAGCCAAAAAGCGGGGGGGCCTTACAATGAGCAGTTCTTC. It translates to CASSQKAGGPYNEQFF.

This chain joins TRBV4-3 and TRBJ1-3; D is unclear. This CDR3 comprises 15 residues. The germline CDR1 and CDR2 sequences are LGHNA and YSLEER. Trimming left V 0 bases short and J 0 bases short, with 6 bases between. The CDR3 region has the DNA TGCGCCAGCAGCCAAGAGATTGCCTCTGGAAACACCATATATTTT. Translation gives CASSQEIASGNTIYF.

The CDR3 reads CASSLRGDPYNEQFF. As DNA, the CDR3 is TGTGCCAGCAGCTTAAGGGGGGACCCCTACAATGAGCAGTTCTTC. This sequence joins TRBV7-3 and TRBJ2-1; D perhaps matches TRBD2 (6 bases). The germline V gene has CDR1 SGHTA and CDR2 FQGTGA. The CDR3 length is 15 residues. The V end lost 1 base, the J end lost 2 bases, and 9 bases lay between the germline ends.

This clonotype was counted only a few times. The chain joins TRBV7-3 to TRBJ2-1, with 7 bases lining up with TRBD1. Trimming removed 1 base from V and 6 bases from J; junction bases left unmatched: 6. CDR3 size: 15 residues. From germline, CDR1 is SGHTA and CDR2 FQGTGA. This chain's CDR3 is CASSLNGDSLNEQFF. The CDR3 bases are TGTGCCAGCAGCTTAAACGGGGACAGTCTCAATGAGCAGTTCTTC.

V usage is TRBV20-1 and J usage is TRBJ1-4; 11 positions match TRBD1. Trimming at V came to 3 bases and at J to 7 bases, leaving 7 bases not matched to a gene. The CDR3 covers 15 residues. Per the germline V gene, CDR1 is DFQATT and CDR2 is SNEGSKA (reference sequence). The CDR3: CSARCIGTGGEKLFF. The CDR3 DNA is TGCAGTGCTAGGTGTATTGGGACAGGGGGTGAAAAACTGTTTTTT.

The genes are TRBV27 and TRBJ2-3, with D possibly called TRBD1 or TRBD2 (6 bases each). The CDR3 loop spans 17 amino acids. Trimming cost V 7 bases and J 6 bases, with 26 bases left between them. Germline V gene data show CDR1 as MNHEY and CDR2 as SMNVEV (reference sequence). CDR3 sequence (DNA): TGTGCCAGCAAGACGACGGGGGCGAAGGAGTGGTGGGATACGCAGTATTTT. This sequence encodes CASKTTGAKEWWDTQYF.

This clonotype was counted at least ten times. The CDR3 nucleotides are TGCAGCGTTGCTCAGGGTACAGATACGCAGTATTTT. As protein: CSVAQGTDTQYF. This sequence joins TRBV29-1 and TRBJ2-3; the D gene is possibly TRBD1 (5 bases). The CDR3 is made up of 12 amino acids. The germline gives CDR1 SQVTM, CDR2 ANQGSEA. V was pared by 4 bases and J by 3 bases, with 8 bases between.

J is TRBJ2-3 and V is TRBV7-9, with 7 bases aligning to TRBD2. Unmatched junction bases numbered 8, after V lost 5 bases and J lost 3 bases. The CDR3 sequence is 15 residues long. The germline gives CDR1 SEHNR, CDR2 FQNEAQ (reference sequence). CDR3 protein: CASSQAGRGTDTQYF. The CDR3 bases are TGTGCCAGCAGCCAAGCGGGGCGCGGGACAGATACGCAGTATTTT.

J is TRBJ2-3 and V is TRBV4-3; D might be TRBD1 (6 bases). V dropped 0 bases and J dropped 4 bases, with 14 bases sitting between them. Germline V CDR1 and CDR2: LGHNA, YSLEER. The CDR3 contains 16 residues. CDR3 sequence reads: CASSQETGWLADTQYF. In DNA, the CDR3 is TGCGCCAGCAGCCAAGAAACAGGGTGGTTGGCAGATACGCAGTATTTT.

The sample holds a few counts of this clonotype. V is TRBV4-1 and J is TRBJ2-2, with 7 bases lining up with TRBD1. Germline loops: CDR1 MGHRA, CDR2 YSYEKL. The CDR3 spans 15 residues. The junction had 4 bases not matched to a gene; V was cut back by 5 bases and J by 1 base. The CDR3 region has the DNA TGCGCCAGCAGCAGAGGACAGGAGAACACCGGGGAGCTGTTTTTT. Protein sequence: CASSRGQENTGELFF.

This clonotype was counted a few times. The chain employs TRBV15 and TRBJ2-2; no definite D call. Deletions cut 0 bases from V and 8 bases from J, with 16 bases between. The length of the CDR3 is 16 residues. Per germline, CDR1 LNHNV and CDR2 YYDKDF (reference sequence). CDR3 sequence reads: CATSRDPGTAGGELFF. The CDR3 DNA reads TGTGCCACCAGCAGAGATCCCGGAACAGCAGGAGGGGAGCTGTTTTTT.

The CDR3 bases are TGTGCCAGCGGGGTCATGGGGGGGTTCTACGAGCAGTACGTC. Its protein product is CASGVMGGFYEQYV. The gene calls are TRBV5-4 and TRBJ2-7; 7 bases match TRBD2. Germline V gene lookup returns CDR1 SGHNT and CDR2 YYREEE (reference sequence). V dropped 7 bases and J dropped 3; count of bases not matched to a gene: 10. The CDR3 is made up of 14 amino acids.